These 20 T cell receptor beta chains were all obtained from the same sample, sequenced in a study of metastatic and nonmetastatic thyroid tumors. Until they underwent thyroid surgery, no patient had received any treatment. MiXCR reprocessed the PCR reads for TCRdb. In the table there are roughly 40,000 clones, roughly 15% of which are singletons. Sequencing was carried out using blood. The receptors derive from a female donor with papillary thyroid cancer or a benign thyroid nodule (not recorded which). Some clones in this sample may be carry-over from other donors' samples.

This clone appeared many times. This rearrangement joins TRBV20-1 to TRBJ1-2, with 10 bases identical to TRBD1. The germline V gene has CDR1 DFQATT and CDR2 SNEGSKA (reference sequence). V trimming: 8 bases; J trimming: 6 bases; junction bases outside the gene matches: 9. CDR3 length: 13 amino acids. The CDR3 DNA reads as TGCAGTCTCACCGGGACAGGGGAGGATGGCTACACCTTC. Its protein product is CSLTGTGEDGYTF.

Many counts were recorded for this clone. The J gene is TRBJ1-4, the V gene TRBV7-9, with a tentative D call TRBD1 (5 bases). In germline, CDR1 is SEHNR, CDR2 FQNEAQ (reference sequence). V lost 4 bases and J 0 bases, leaving 6 bases between the germline ends. This CDR3 has 14 residues. The CDR3 spells CASSSGATNEKLFF. The DNA for the CDR3 is TGTGCCAGCAGCTCGGGGGCAACTAATGAAAAACTGTTTTTT.

The sample holds many counts of this clone. The chain uses TRBV24-1 and TRBJ2-7; 7 bases are a match to TRBD1. Germline loops: CDR1 KGHDR, CDR2 SFDVKD. The CDR3 loop spans 13 amino acids. The junction had 5 bases not matched to a gene; V was cut back by 4 bases and J by 6 bases. The CDR3 DNA reads TGTGCCACCAGTGACGGGACAGACTCCGAGCAGTACTTC. Translated, it gives CATSDGTDSEQYF.

V and J are TRBV6-5 and TRBJ2-7, with 9 bases aligning to TRBD1. The CDR3 contains 13 residues. V was pared by 2 bases and J by 6 bases, with 2 bases of the junction left unmatched. Germline V lookup: CDR1 MNHEY, CDR2 SVGAGI. The chain's CDR3 is CASSYRQGGEQYF. Written as DNA, the CDR3 is TGTGCCAGCAGTTACAGACAGGGGGGCGAGCAGTACTTC.

This clone was seen many times. The chain combines TRBV11-1 with TRBJ1-1; tentatively, D is TRBD1 (5 bases). Per germline, CDR1 SGHAT and CDR2 FQDESV (reference sequence). Trimming left V 5 bases short and J 1 base short, with 23 bases between. This CDR3 comprises 18 residues. The CDR3, as DNA: TGTGCCAGCAGCAGCTTTGTGTTTGTGGGGACGACGAACACTGAAGCTTTCTTT. Amino acid sequence: CASSSFVFVGTTNTEAFF.

With regard to this clone: A clone one base away is much larger, so this may be a read error. J is TRBJ1-4 and V is TRBV11-2; 12 positions agree with TRBD1. CDR3 length: 16 amino acids. Germline-derived CDR1 and CDR2 are SGHAT and FQNNGV. CDR3 nucleotide sequence: TGTACCAGCAGCCCGGGACAGGGGGCTGGTAATGAAATACTGTTTTTT. This gives the protein CTSSPGQGAGNEILFF.

In this sample, this clone turned up a few times. The chain carries TRBV6-5 and TRBJ2-7; D perhaps matches TRBD1 (5 bases). Germline V gene lookup returns CDR1 MNHEY and CDR2 SVGAGI. Trimming cost V 2 bases and J 0 bases, with 14 bases left between them. The CDR3 sequence is 16 residues long. In DNA form, the CDR3 reads TGTGCCAGCAGTTACATAGGGGCGCGGTTCTCCTACGAGCAGTACTTC. Residues: CASSYIGARFSYEQYF.

There are many counts of this clone. This chain uses TRBV30 with TRBJ2-5; D is uncertain. V was clipped by 2 bases and J by 5 bases, with 9 bases between them. The germline V gene has CDR1 GTSNPN and CDR2 SVGIG (reference sequence). The CDR3 is 12 residues long. DNA of the CDR3: TGTGCCTGGAGTCCTCGTAGGGAGACCCAGTACTTC. It codes for CAWSPRRETQYF. The variable domain in full, completed from reference TRBV30 and TRBJ2-5, reads SQTIHQWPATLVQPVGSPLSLECTVEGTSNPNLYWYRQAAGRGLQLLFYSVGIGQISSEVPQNLSASRPQDRQFILSSKKLLLSDSGFYLCAWSPRRETQYFGPGTRLLVL.

By proportion, this clone is medium-sized (0.01 to 0.1%). J is TRBJ2-7 and V is TRBV6-1; D might be TRBD1 (8 bases). V shed 6 bases and J shed 5 bases, with 14 bases lying between them. The germline CDR1 and CDR2 sequences are MNHNS and SASEGT. This CDR3 contains 13 residues. CDR3 in amino acids: CASRWTGRDEQYF. The CDR3 DNA reads as TGTGCCAGCAGATGGACAGGGAGGGACGAGCAGTACTTC.

This clone was counted many times. The chain uses TRBV14 and TRBJ2-1, with TRBD2 as a possible D gene (6 bases). This CDR3 is 16 amino acids long. Germline CDR1 reads SGHDN; CDR2 reads FVKESK. Between the trimmed V and J ends, which lost 3 bases and 5 bases, there was a span of 17 bases. Written as DNA, the CDR3 is TGTGCCAGCAGCCAGTTCGCGGGGCCCCCGAACAATGAGCAGTTCTTC. Protein sequence: CASSQFAGPPNNEQFF. The whole variable domain, filled in from reference TRBV14 and TRBJ2-1, reads EAGVTQFPSHSVIEKGQTVTLRCDPISGHDNLYWYRRVMGKEIKFLLHFVKESKQDESGMPNNRFLAERTGGTYSTLKVQPAELEDSGVYFCASSQFAGPPNNEQFFGPGTRLTVL.

This clone has ten or more counts. The rearrangement uses TRBV12-3 or TRBV12-4 and TRBJ1-4; the D is unclear. The CDR3 is 14 residues long. The V end lost 1 base, the J end lost 5 bases, and 8 bases lay between the germline ends. Here the CDR3 reads CASSLGQRNEKLFF. In nucleotides, the CDR3 is TGTGCCAGCAGTTTAGGTCAGAGAAATGAAAAACTGTTTTTT.

At least ten counts were recorded for this clone. The chain has TRBV27 and TRBJ2-1, with TRBD1 matching over 10 bases. The junction had 15 bases not matched to a gene; V was cut back by 2 bases and J by 8 bases. Germline V lookup: CDR1 MNHEY, CDR2 SMNVEV (reference sequence). This CDR3 has 18 amino acids. The DNA of the CDR3 is TGTGCCAGCAGTTTAGCAGCGCTGGGACAGGGGTCTTTCCATGAGCAGTTCTTC. Encoded protein: CASSLAALGQGSFHEQFF.

This clone was counted only a few times. V gene TRBV12-3 or TRBV12-4 combines with J gene TRBJ2-7; D is ambiguous. Trimming pared 3 bases from V and 4 bases from J, leaving 7 bases between. CDR3 size: 12 residues. The CDR3 DNA follows: TGTGCCAGCAGTTTCGGGTTTTACGAGCAGTACTTC. It specifies CASSFGFYEQYF.

This clone has ten or more counts. CDR3 sequence (DNA): TGTGCCAGCAGCACACTTGGGACAGGGTCGGATCAGCCCCAGCATTTT. It translates to CASSTLGTGSDQPQHF. This chain joins TRBV28 and TRBJ1-5, with TRBD1 matching over 9 bases. The trim removed 6 bases at V and 5 bases at J, leaving 11 bases unmatched. The CDR3 contains 16 residues. The germline V gene encodes CDR1 MDHEN and CDR2 SYDVKM.

The chain employs TRBV5-1 and TRBJ2-7; tentatively, D is TRBD1 or TRBD2 (6 bases each). The CDR3 runs 15 residues. Trimming took off 4 bases at V and 7 bases at J, with 21 bases between the two ends. Germline V gene data show CDR1 as SGHRS and CDR2 as YFSETQ. The CDR3 nucleotides are TGCGCCAGCAGCCTGGTGAACAGGGAGGTTGATGAGCAGTACTTC. Protein product: CASSLVNREVDEQYF.

V usage is TRBV12-3 or TRBV12-4 and J usage is TRBJ1-1, with 10 bases matching TRBD1. This CDR3 comprises 16 residues. V lost 2 bases and J lost 0; bases outside the gene matches: 3. The CDR3 protein is CASSLLGQGLNTEAFF. DNA of the CDR3: TGTGCCAGCAGTTTATTGGGACAGGGGTTGAACACTGAAGCTTTCTTT.

This chain joins TRBV5-4 and TRBJ2-7; 7 bases agree with TRBD1. J gave up 2 bases and V 4 bases, and 9 bases lay outside the gene matches. The CDR3 runs to 15 residues. CDR1 and CDR2 (germline): SGHNT, YYREEE (reference sequence). CDR3 nucleotides: TGTGCCAGCAGCCCCCGGGACAGCGGCGCCTACGAGCAGTACTTC. It specifies CASSPRDSGAYEQYF. The full variable domain, completed using reference TRBV5-4 and TRBJ2-7, is ETGVTQSPTHLIKTRGQQVTLRCSSQSGHNTVSWYQQALGQGPQFIFQYYREEENGRGNFPPRFSGLQFPNYSSELNVNALELDDSALYLCASSPRDSGAYEQYFGPGTRLTVT.

The chain recombines TRBV5-1 with TRBJ2-7; D uncertain. Germline CDR1 SGHRS, CDR2 YFSETQ. The germline V and J ends were trimmed by 0 bases and 5 bases, with 15 bases remaining between them. The CDR3 has 15 amino acids. DNA for the CDR3: TGCGCCAGCAGCTTGGAGGGCCCTCCACCCGACGAGCAGTACTTC. Translated, it gives CASSLEGPPPDEQYF.

On this clone itself: Since a much larger clone is just one base distant, this may be a read error. V is TRBV5-4 and J is TRBJ2-5, with D unclear. Between the trimmed V and J ends, which lost 9 bases and 5 bases, there was a span of 11 bases. This CDR3 has 11 residues. Germline CDR1 and CDR2: SGHNT and YYREEE (reference sequence). In DNA, the CDR3 is TGTGCCATCACATCCTTGGAGACCCAGTACTTC. Amino acids: CAITSLETQYF. The full variable domain, completed using reference TRBV5-4 and TRBJ2-5, is ETGVTQSPTHLIKTRGQQVTLRCSSQSGHNTVSWYQQALGQGPQFIFQYYREEENGRGNFPPRFSGLQFPNYSSELNVNALELDDSALYLCAITSLETQYFGPGTRLLVL.

This chain joins TRBV27 and TRBJ2-3; 8 nucleotides match TRBD2. Germline V CDR1 and CDR2: MNHEY, SMNVEV (reference sequence). V lost 5 bases and J lost 3; bases outside the gene matches: 16. The CDR3 consists of 18 residues. The CDR3 sequence is CASSRYGRALGRTDTQYF. The CDR3 region has the DNA TGTGCCAGCAGTCGGTACGGGAGGGCCCTTGGGAGGACAGATACGCAGTATTTT.